This T cell receptor (beta chain) was sequenced in a study of T cells in Graves' hyperthyroidism and ophthalmopathy. Study at large: Peripheral blood sampling occurred at initial diagnosis, before any treatment.

Regions amplified from RNA transcripts were the TCR beta CDR3 regions. Carried out on the TCR CDR3, a first-round RT-PCR used the HTBI primer set. TCRdb re-derived calls from the multiplex PCR reads in MiXCR, one entry per CDR3 protein. The sample holds hundreds of thousands of distinct CDR3 sequences; more than 30% are singletons and the top ten take approximately 8.7%. Stable disease denoted Graves' hyperthyroidism without ophthalmopathy progression within 18 months. Exclusion of patients followed from uncontrolled infection, other autoimmune disease, pregnancy or lactation. With 6 bases clipped from V and 11 bases from J, the junction kept 15 bases outside the gene matches. The CDR3 spans 14 residues. Germline CDR1 is SNHLY and CDR2 is FYNNEI. This clonotype was counted ten times or more.

The clonotype comes from a young man with Graves' hyperthyroidism. What was sequenced was blood. This chain uses TRBV2 with TRBJ2-5, with 7 bases that match TRBD1. The CDR3 DNA reads as TGTGCCAGCAGACTCGAAAGGGGACAGTCGGTTCAGTACTTC. As protein: CASRLERGQSVQYF.